This TCR beta chain is from a study of T cells in Graves' hyperthyroidism and ophthalmopathy. It was RNA transcripts that yielded the amplified TCR beta CDR3 regions. When the TCR CDR3 underwent first-round RT-PCR, the HTBI primer set was used. MiXCR was run by TCRdb on the multiplex PCR reads, yielding one entry per CDR3 protein. The sample yields 250,000 to 300,000 distinct CDR3 sequences, around a fifth seen once. The CDR3 runs to 15 residues. In germline, CDR1 is KGHDR, CDR2 SFDVKD. The V end lost 4 bases, the J end lost 4 bases, and 16 bases lay between the germline ends. Broader study findings: The majority of expanded thyroid clonotypes above 0.001 also appeared in blood.

Notes on this clonotype: The antigen is undetermined.

The chain is built from TRBV24-1 and TRBJ2-7, with D possibly matching TRBD1 (6 bases). This clonotype was sampled from a man aged 50 to 59 with Graves' ophthalmopathy. The material sequenced was blood. CDR3 sequence reads: CATSDPGTPSYEQYF. CDR3 bases: TGTGCCACCAGTGACCCAGGGACACCAAGTTACGAGCAGTACTTC.